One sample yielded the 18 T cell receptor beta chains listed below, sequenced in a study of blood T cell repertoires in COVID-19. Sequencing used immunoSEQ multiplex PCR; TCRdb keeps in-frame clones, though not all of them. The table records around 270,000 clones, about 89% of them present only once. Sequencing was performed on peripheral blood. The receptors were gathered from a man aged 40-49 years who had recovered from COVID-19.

The chain's CDR3 is CASSLPGAGVDTQYF. In DNA, the CDR3 is TGTGCCAGCAGCCTCCCGGGGGCGGGGGTGGATACGCAGTATTTT. This chain joins TRBV5-4 and TRBJ2-3; D possibly corresponds to TRBD2 (7 bases). Deletions cut 4 bases from V and 6 bases from J, with 18 bases between. Germline CDR1 is SGHNT and CDR2 is YYREEE (reference sequence). This CDR3 contains 15 residues.

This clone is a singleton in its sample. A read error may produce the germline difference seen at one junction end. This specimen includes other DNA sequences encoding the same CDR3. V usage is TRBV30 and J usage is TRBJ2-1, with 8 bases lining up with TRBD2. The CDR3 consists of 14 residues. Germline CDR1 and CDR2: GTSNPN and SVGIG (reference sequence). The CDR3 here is CAWSLLAGFNEQFF. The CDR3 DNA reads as TGTGCCTGGAGTTTGTTAGCGGGATTCAATGAGCAATTCTTC.

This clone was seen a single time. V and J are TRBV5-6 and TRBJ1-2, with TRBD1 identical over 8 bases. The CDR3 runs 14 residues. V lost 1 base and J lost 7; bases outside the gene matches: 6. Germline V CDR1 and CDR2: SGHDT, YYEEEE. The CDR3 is CASSLLTGGSGYTF. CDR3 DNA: TGTGCCAGCAGCTTGCTCACAGGGGGTAGTGGCTACACCTTC.

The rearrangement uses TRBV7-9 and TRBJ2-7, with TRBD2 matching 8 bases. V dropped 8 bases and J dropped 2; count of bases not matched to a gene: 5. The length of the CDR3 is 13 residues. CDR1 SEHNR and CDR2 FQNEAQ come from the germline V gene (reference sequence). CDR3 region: CASEGLVPYEQYF. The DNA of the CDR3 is TGTGCCAGCGAGGGACTAGTTCCCTACGAGCAGTACTTC.

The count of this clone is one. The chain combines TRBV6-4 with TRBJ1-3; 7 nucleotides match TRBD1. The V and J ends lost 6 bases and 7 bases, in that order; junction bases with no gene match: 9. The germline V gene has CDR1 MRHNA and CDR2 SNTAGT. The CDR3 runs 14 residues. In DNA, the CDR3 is TGTGCCAGCAGGCCGGGACAGACTTCCAACACCATATATTTT. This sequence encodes CASRPGQTSNTIYF.

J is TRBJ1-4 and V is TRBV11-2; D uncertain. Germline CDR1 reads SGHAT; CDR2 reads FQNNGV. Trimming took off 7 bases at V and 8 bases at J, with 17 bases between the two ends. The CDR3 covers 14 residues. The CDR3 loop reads CASKYSLTGEKLFF. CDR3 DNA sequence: TGTGCCAGCAAATATAGTCTGACTGGGGAAAAACTGTTTTTT.

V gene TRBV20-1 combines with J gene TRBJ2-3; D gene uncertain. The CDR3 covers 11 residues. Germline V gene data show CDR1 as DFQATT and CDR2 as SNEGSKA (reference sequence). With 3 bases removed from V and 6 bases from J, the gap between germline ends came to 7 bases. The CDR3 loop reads CSARFPDTQYF. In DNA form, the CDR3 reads TGCAGTGCTAGGTTCCCGGATACGCAGTATTTT.

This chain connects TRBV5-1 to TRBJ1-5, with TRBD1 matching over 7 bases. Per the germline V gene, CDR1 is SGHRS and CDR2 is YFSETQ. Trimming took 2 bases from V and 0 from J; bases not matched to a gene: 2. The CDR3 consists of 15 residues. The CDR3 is CASSLGTASNQPQHF. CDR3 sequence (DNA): TGCGCCAGCAGCTTAGGGACAGCTAGCAATCAGCCCCAGCATTTT.

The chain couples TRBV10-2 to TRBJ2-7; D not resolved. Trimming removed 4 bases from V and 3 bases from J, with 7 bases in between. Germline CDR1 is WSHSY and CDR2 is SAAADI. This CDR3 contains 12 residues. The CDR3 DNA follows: TGCGCCAGCAGTGTTAATAGCTACGAGCAGTACTTC. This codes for CASSVNSYEQYF.

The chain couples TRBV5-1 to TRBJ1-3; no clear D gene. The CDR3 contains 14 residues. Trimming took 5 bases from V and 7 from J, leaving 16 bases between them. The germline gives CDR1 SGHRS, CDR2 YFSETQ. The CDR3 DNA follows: TGCGCCAGCAGTTCCAACGCCGGGGTCAACACCATATATTTT. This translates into CASSSNAGVNTIYF.

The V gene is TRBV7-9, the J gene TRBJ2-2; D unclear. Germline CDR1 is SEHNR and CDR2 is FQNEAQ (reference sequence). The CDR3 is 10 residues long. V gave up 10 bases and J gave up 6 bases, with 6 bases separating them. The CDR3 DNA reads TGTGCCATACAGCCCGGGGAGCTGTTTTTT. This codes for CAIQPGELFF.

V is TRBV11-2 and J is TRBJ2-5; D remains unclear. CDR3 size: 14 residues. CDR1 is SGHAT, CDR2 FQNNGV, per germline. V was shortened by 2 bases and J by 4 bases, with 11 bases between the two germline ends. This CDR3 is CASSLIASGETQYF. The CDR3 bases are TGTGCCAGCAGCTTAATAGCATCCGGAGAGACCCAGTACTTC.

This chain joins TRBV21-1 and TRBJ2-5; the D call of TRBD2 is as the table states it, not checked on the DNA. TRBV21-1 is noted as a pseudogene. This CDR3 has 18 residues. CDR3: CASSKGEGGGRYQETQYF. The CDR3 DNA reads TGTGCCAGCAGCAAAGGCGAGGGCGGGGGGAGGTACCAAGAGACCCAGTACTTC.

CDR3 protein: CASSLGPDRVRNTEAFF. In DNA, the CDR3 is TGCGCCAGCAGCTTGGGACCCGACAGGGTACGAAACACTGAAGCTTTCTTT. The rearrangement links TRBV5-1 to TRBJ1-1; 7 bases are shared with TRBD1. V was pared by 0 bases and J by 2 bases, with 10 bases of the junction left unmatched. There are 17 residues in the CDR3. Germline-derived CDR1 and CDR2 are SGHRS and YFSETQ.

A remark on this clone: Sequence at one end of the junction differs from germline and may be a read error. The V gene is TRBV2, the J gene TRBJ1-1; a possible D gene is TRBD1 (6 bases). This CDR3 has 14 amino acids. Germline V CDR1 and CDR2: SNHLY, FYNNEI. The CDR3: CASSEEGVYTEAFF. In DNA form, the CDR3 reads TGTGCCAGCAGCGAAGAGGGGGTGTACACTGAAGCTTTCTTT. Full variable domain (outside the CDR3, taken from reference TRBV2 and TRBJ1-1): EPEVTQTPSHQVTQMGQEVILRCVPISNHLYFYWYRQILGQKVEFLVSFYNNEISEKSEIFDDQFSVERPDGSNFTLKIRSTKLEDSAMYFCASSEEGVYTEAFFGQGTRLTVV.

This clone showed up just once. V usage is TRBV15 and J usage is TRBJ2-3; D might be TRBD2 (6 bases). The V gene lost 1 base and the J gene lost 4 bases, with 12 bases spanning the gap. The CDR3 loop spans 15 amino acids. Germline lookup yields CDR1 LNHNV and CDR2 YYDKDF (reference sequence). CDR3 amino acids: CATSRGPGVPDTQYF. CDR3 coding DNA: TGTGCCACCAGCAGAGGTCCGGGGGTACCAGATACGCAGTATTTT.

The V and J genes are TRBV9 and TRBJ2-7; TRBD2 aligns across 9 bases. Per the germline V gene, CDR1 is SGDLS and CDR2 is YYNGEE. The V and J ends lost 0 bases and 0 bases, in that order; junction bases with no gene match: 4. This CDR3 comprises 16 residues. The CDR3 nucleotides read TGTGCCAGCAGCGTAGGAGCGGGAGGCAACTCCTACGAGCAGTACTTC. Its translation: CASSVGAGGNSYEQYF.

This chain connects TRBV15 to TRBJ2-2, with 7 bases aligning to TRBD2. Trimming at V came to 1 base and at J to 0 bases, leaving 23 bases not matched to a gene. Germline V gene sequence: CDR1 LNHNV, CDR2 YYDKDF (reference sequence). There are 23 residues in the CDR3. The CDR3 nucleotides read TGTGCCACCAGCAGAGTACCCAGGGAGCGGGGAGGACTAGAGGGACCGAACACCGGGGAGCTGTTTTTT. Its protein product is CATSRVPRERGGLEGPNTGELFF.